This passage covers 22 T cell receptor beta chains from one sample sequenced in a study of CD8+ T cells in alopecia areata. Indicated treatment: oral pan-JAK inhibitor, 5-10 mg twice daily. After isolation, RNA underwent reverse transcription to generate cDNA as the sequencing template. The repertoire was sequenced with immunoSEQ multiplex PCR; TCRdb's copy has only in-frame clones and lacks some. Found here are more than 110,000 clones, roughly 82% of them singletons; the top ten hold roughly 25%. Sequenced here: CD8+ T cells sorted from blood, sampled at week 4, from a patient treated with tofacitinib. All receptors derive from a human donor with alopecia areata.

This clone was picked up one time. The chain couples TRBV5-6 to TRBJ2-1; D is unresolved. CDR1 and CDR2 from the germline V gene are SGHDT and YYEEEE. V was clipped by 4 bases and J by 8 bases, with 19 bases between them. The CDR3 extends over 15 amino acids. For the CDR3, the DNA is TGTGCCAGCAGCCCCGTACGAGGAGTAGTCCATGAGCAGTTCTTC. It yields the protein CASSPVRGVVHEQFF.

A single count supports this clone. This chain joins TRBV5-8 and TRBJ1-5, with 10 bases that match TRBD1. CDR1 is SGHTS and CDR2 is YDEGEE in the germline V gene. The CDR3 covers 14 residues. V gave up 3 bases and J gave up 7 bases; unmatched junction bases: 4. The chain's CDR3 is CASSSRTGGQPQHF. For the CDR3, the DNA is TGTGCCAGCAGCTCAAGGACAGGGGGACAGCCCCAGCATTTT.

The chain employs TRBV4-1 and TRBJ2-4; 8 nucleotides line up with TRBD1. From germline, CDR1 is MGHRA and CDR2 YSYEKL. This CDR3 comprises 13 residues. V lost 3 bases, J lost 15 bases, and 10 bases stayed unmatched. CDR3 nucleotide sequence: TGCGCCAGCAGCCAGACTGACGACAGGGGTCGGTACTTC. Amino acid sequence: CASSQTDDRGRYF.

This chain connects TRBV6-1 to TRBJ2-7, with TRBD2 matching over 13 bases. The CDR3 totals 15 residues. V lost 3 bases, J lost 4 bases, and 3 bases stayed unmatched. The germline V gene has CDR1 MNHNS and CDR2 SASEGT. CDR3 sequence reads: CASSDGTSGVYEQYF. As DNA, the CDR3 is TGTGCCAGCAGTGATGGGACTAGCGGGGTTTACGAGCAGTACTTC.

This clone appeared once. The chain recombines TRBV6-5 with TRBJ2-5; D not certain. V was cut by 6 bases and J by 5 bases, with 4 bases left in between. Germline V CDR1 and CDR2: MNHEY, SVGAGI. This CDR3 has 10 amino acids. DNA for the CDR3: TGTGCCAGCAGGGGGGAGACCCAGTACTTC. Its protein is CASRGETQYF.

The chain joins TRBV25-1 to TRBJ2-5; D is possibly TRBD2 (5 bases). V shed 5 bases and J shed 5 bases, with 12 bases lying between them. From germline, CDR1 is MGHDK and CDR2 SYGVNS. The CDR3 is 13 amino acids. CDR3 region: CASSSAEWETQYF. Here the CDR3 DNA reads TGTGCCAGCAGTTCAGCGGAGTGGGAGACCCAGTACTTC.

This clone was seen only a few times. The V call is TRBV30, the J call TRBJ2-1; TRBD1 matches at 7 bases. This CDR3 has 15 amino acids. The junction had 2 bases not matched to a gene; V was cut back by 0 bases and J by 0 bases. Per the germline V gene, CDR1 is GTSNPN and CDR2 is SVGIG (reference sequence). CDR3 sequence (DNA): TGTGCCTGGAGTGTCACAGGGGACTCCTACAATGAGCAGTTCTTC. Translating it yields CAWSVTGDSYNEQFF. Full variable domain (outside the CDR3, taken from reference TRBV30 and TRBJ2-1): SQTIHQWPATLVQPVGSPLSLECTVEGTSNPNLYWYRQAAGRGLQLLFYSVGIGQISSEVPQNLSASRPQDRQFILSSKKLLLSDSGFYLCAWSVTGDSYNEQFFGPGTRLTVL.

Only a few counts were recorded for this clone. This rearrangement joins TRBV7-9 to TRBJ2-7; 7 bases agree with TRBD1. The CDR3 sequence is 13 residues long. Germline loops: CDR1 SEHNR, CDR2 FQNEAQ (reference sequence). V shed 5 bases, J shed 2 bases, and the junction held 3 bases outside the gene matches. The CDR3 nucleotides read TGTGCCAGCAGCATGGGGACAGCCTACGAGCAGTACTTC. Translating gives CASSMGTAYEQYF.

The CDR3 is CASSPSDSTNEKLFF. CDR3 sequence (DNA): TGTGCCAGCAGTCCTTCAGATAGTACTAATGAAAAACTGTTTTTT. The chain recombines TRBV6-5 with TRBJ1-4, with D unclear. Germline CDR1 MNHEY, CDR2 SVGAGI. V was shortened by 5 bases and J by 2 bases, with 12 bases between the two germline ends. The CDR3 loop spans 15 amino acids.

The chain couples TRBV29-1 to TRBJ2-2; TRBD1 is a possible D gene (6 bases). Germline V gene data show CDR1 as SQVTM and CDR2 as ANQGSEA. CDR3 size: 14 residues. V was trimmed by 3 bases and J by 1 base, leaving 9 bases between them. CDR3 amino acids: CSVDTTGNTGELFF. As DNA, the CDR3 is TGCAGCGTTGACACGACAGGGAACACCGGGGAGCTGTTTTTT.

This clone was seen more than once but under ten times. The CDR3 DNA is TGCGCCAGCAGCCAAGAATCGGGGGGGCGCTACAATGAGCAGTTCTTC. The encoded protein is CASSQESGGRYNEQFF. This chain connects TRBV4-1 to TRBJ2-1, with TRBD2 matching 8 bases. This CDR3 has 16 residues. Germline CDR1 MGHRA, CDR2 YSYEKL. Trimming at V came to 0 bases and at J to 3 bases, leaving 4 bases not matched to a gene.

This chain connects TRBV4-3 to TRBJ2-5; D possibly corresponds to TRBD2 (6 bases). Germline V CDR1 and CDR2: LGHNA, YSLEER. V was clipped by 1 base and J by 4 bases, with 13 bases between them. The CDR3 consists of 15 residues. The CDR3 spells CASSQGSGGAETQYF. The CDR3 DNA is TGCGCCAGCAGCCAAGGTAGCGGTGGAGCAGAGACCCAGTACTTC.

The CDR3 nucleotides are TGTGCCAGCAGCTTCGACAGCTCCTACGAGCAGTACTTC. It is translated as CASSFDSSYEQYF. V and J are TRBV5-4 and TRBJ2-7, with D perhaps TRBD1 (5 bases). In germline, CDR1 is SGHNT, CDR2 YYREEE (reference sequence). Trimming shortened V by 2 bases and J by 0 bases, and 6 bases separated the two germline ends. This CDR3 is built from 13 residues.

The chain carries TRBV7-9 and TRBJ1-4; D may be TRBD1 (5 bases). Trimming took 0 bases from V and 8 from J, leaving 13 bases between them. The CDR3 contains 15 residues. CDR1 and CDR2 (germline): SEHNR, FQNEAQ (reference sequence). Here the CDR3 DNA reads TGTGCCAGCAGCTTAGCCCGGACGGGGGTCGAAAAACTGTTTTTT. It codes for CASSLARTGVEKLFF.

V is TRBV4-1 and J is TRBJ2-7, with D perhaps TRBD1 or TRBD2 (6 bases each). V shed 4 bases and J shed 2 bases, with 12 bases lying between them. The CDR3 length is 14 residues. Germline V gene sequence: CDR1 MGHRA, CDR2 YSYEKL. In DNA, the CDR3 is TGCGCCAGCAGCCCCCGAGGGGGGACCTACGAGCAGTACTTC. It specifies CASSPRGGTYEQYF.

This clone was counted only a few times. This sequence joins TRBV18 and TRBJ1-6; a weak D match, TRBD1 (5 bases). This CDR3 contains 16 residues. Germline CDR1 KGHSH, CDR2 LQKENI. V lost 5 bases and J 9 bases, leaving 20 bases between the germline ends. The CDR3 DNA reads as TGTGCCAGCTCATCAAGGGGTTTCGTCCGCCTTTCACCCCTCCACTTT. As protein: CASSSRGFVRLSPLHF.

This clone appeared a few times. This chain connects TRBV10-3 to TRBJ1-5; D unresolved. In germline, CDR1 is ENHRY, CDR2 SYGVKD. V was pared by 3 bases and J by 3 bases, with 6 bases between. This CDR3 contains 13 residues. CDR3 in amino acids: CAISEESNQPQHF. The CDR3 nucleotides read TGTGCCATCAGTGAAGAATCCAATCAGCCCCAGCATTTT.

This chain uses TRBV29-1 with TRBJ1-1, with TRBD1 as a possible D gene (6 bases). CDR1 and CDR2 (germline): SQVTM, ANQGSEA. The CDR3 covers 12 residues. The ends were cut back, 8 bases at V and 7 bases at J, with 17 bases in the middle. DNA for the CDR3: TGCAGCCCGACAGCGGCCAGGGGTGAAGCTTTCTTT. This translates into CSPTAARGEAFF.

J is TRBJ2-1 and V is TRBV29-1, with TRBD2 matching 10 bases. This CDR3 spans 19 amino acids. V shed 4 bases, J shed 0 bases, and the junction held 15 bases outside the gene matches. From germline, CDR1 is SQVTM and CDR2 ANQGSEA. The CDR3 sequence is CSVVASGGPYLSSYNEQFF. CDR3 coding DNA: TGCAGCGTTGTTGCTAGCGGGGGACCTTATCTAAGCTCCTACAATGAGCAGTTCTTC.

J is TRBJ2-5 and V is TRBV5-6, with 12 bases aligning to TRBD2. V trimming: 6 bases; J trimming: 4 bases; junction bases outside the gene matches: 7. The CDR3 spans 15 residues. CDR1 is SGHDT and CDR2 is YYEEEE in the germline V gene. As DNA, the CDR3 is TGTGCCAGCACCAAACTAGCGGGGGGTGGAGAGACCCAGTACTTC. As protein: CASTKLAGGGETQYF.

V usage is TRBV28 and J usage is TRBJ1-2; D is ambiguous. V was trimmed by 5 bases and J by 4 bases, leaving 8 bases between them. The CDR3 is 12 residues long. CDR1 is MDHEN, CDR2 SYDVKM, per germline. The CDR3 sequence is CASSPSLYGYTF. The CDR3 coding sequence is TGTGCCAGCAGTCCTTCCCTCTATGGCTACACCTTC.

The gene calls are TRBV9 and TRBJ1-6; D remains ambiguous. The CDR3 extends over 14 amino acids. The V end lost 0 bases, the J end lost 10 bases, and 11 bases lay between the germline ends. CDR1 is SGDLS and CDR2 is YYNGEE in the germline V gene. The CDR3 sequence: CASSVGGVKSPLHF. The DNA of the CDR3 is TGTGCCAGCAGCGTAGGCGGGGTTAAATCACCCCTCCACTTT.